This T cell receptor beta chain is drawn from a study of cytomegalovirus exposure and HLA in healthy donors. Here immunoSEQ multiplex PCR was the method, and the copy in TCRdb shows in-frame clones only, minus some. Among hundreds of thousands of clones listed, 87% were seen once. This clone showed up just a few times. Its matching antigen is unknown. Study findings and constraints: The TCR clusters that emerged in the first cohort tended, a later analysis found, to co-occur in the approximately 110 validation repertoires. Most TCR sequences were uncommon, yet certain public TCRs appeared in many donors.

CDR1 and CDR2 from the germline V gene are MDHEN and SYDVKM. V was pared by 7 bases and J by 8 bases, with 14 bases between. The CDR3 contains 12 residues. Material: PBMCs. The rearrangement uses TRBV28 and TRBJ1-2, with D possibly TRBD1 on 5 matching bases. This TCR derives from a woman under 30 in good health and CMV-seropositive. The CDR3 protein is CASKGDLRGYTF. CDR3 DNA: TGTGCCAGCAAAGGGGATCTGAGGGGCTACACCTTC.